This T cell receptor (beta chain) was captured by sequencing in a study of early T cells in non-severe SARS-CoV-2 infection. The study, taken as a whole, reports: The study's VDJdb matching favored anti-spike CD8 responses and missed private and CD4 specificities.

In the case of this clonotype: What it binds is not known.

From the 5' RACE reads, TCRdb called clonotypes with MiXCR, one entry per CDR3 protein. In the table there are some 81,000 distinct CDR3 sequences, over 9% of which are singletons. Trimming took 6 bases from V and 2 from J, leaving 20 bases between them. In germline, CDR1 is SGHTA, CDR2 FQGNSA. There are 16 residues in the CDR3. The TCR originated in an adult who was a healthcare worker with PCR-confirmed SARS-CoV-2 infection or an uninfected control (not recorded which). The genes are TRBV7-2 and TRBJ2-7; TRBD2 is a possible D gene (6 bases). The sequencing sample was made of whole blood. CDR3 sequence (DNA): TGTGCCAGCAGTCAGGAGGGCCAGGTGGCCGCCTACGAGCAGTACTTC. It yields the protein CASSQEGQVAAYEQYF.